The rows below give T cell receptor beta chains drawn from one sample of a study of breast tumors, draining lymph nodes, adjacent tissues. Each CDR3 protein is one row after TCRdb ran MiXCR on the multiplex PCR reads. The sample has 200,000 or so distinct CDR3 sequences, about 32% seen once; the top ten hold roughly 4%. The sequenced sample consisted of axillary lymph node tissue. Source of these receptors: a female donor with breast cancer. Some clones in this sample may be carry-over from other donors' samples. Both conserved end residues are part of each CDR3. Fields, in order: V gene, CDR3 length, clone size, J gene, D gene, CDR3 DNA, CDR3 protein. The D gene is left open where the match is weak. Only part of the rows carry a size: once, few, many, or a class if the clone is expanded.

v_gene: TRBV5-6; len: 13; abundance: NA; j_gene: TRBJ1-5; d_gene: NA; CDR3nt: TGTGCCAGCAGCTTGGGCAGGGTTCAGACCCAGCATTTT; CDR3aa: CASSLGRVQTQHF
v_gene: TRBV5-1; len: 20; abundance: NA; j_gene: TRBJ2-5; d_gene: TRBD2; CDR3nt: TGCGCCAGCAGCTTGGAAGAGTTCGGACTAGCGACCTCTCAGCGGGAGACCCAGTACTTC; CDR3aa: CASSLEEFGLATSQRETQYF
v_gene: TRBV29-1; len: 12; abundance: NA; j_gene: TRBJ2-3; d_gene: NA; CDR3nt: TGCAGCGTGGCGGGATTAGGAGGGGAGCAGTATTTT; CDR3aa: CSVAGLGGEQYF
v_gene: TRBV20-1; len: 13; abundance: NA; j_gene: TRBJ2-5; d_gene: NA; CDR3nt: TGCAGTGCCCTCCTCAGGGGTAGGGAGACCCAGTACTTC; CDR3aa: CSALLRGRETQYF
v_gene: TRBV7-2; len: 18; abundance: NA; j_gene: TRBJ2-5; d_gene: TRBD2; CDR3nt: TGTGCCAGCAGCATGGAACTAGCGGGGGGGAGTCGGCAAGAGACCCAGTACTTC; CDR3aa: CASSMELAGGSRQETQYF
v_gene: TRBV7-3; len: 14; abundance: NA; j_gene: TRBJ2-2; d_gene: NA; CDR3nt: TGTGCCAGCAGCTCCGACCCTCTTGCCGGGGAGCTGTTTTTT; CDR3aa: CASSSDPLAGELFF
v_gene: TRBV6-5; len: 14; abundance: many; j_gene: TRBJ2-3; d_gene: NA; CDR3nt: TGTGCCAGCAGTTCACAGGCTAGCACAGATACGCAGTATTTT; CDR3aa: CASSSQASTDTQYF
v_gene: TRBV24-1; len: 16; abundance: NA; j_gene: TRBJ2-5; d_gene: TRBD2; CDR3nt: TGTGCCACCAGTGACCCAGCGGGATACCCTAAAGAGACCCAGTACTTC; CDR3aa: CATSDPAGYPKETQYF
v_gene: TRBV20-1; len: 14; abundance: NA; j_gene: TRBJ1-4; d_gene: NA; CDR3nt: TGCAGTGCTAGCTTGCGGGAGGGTAATGAAAAACTGTTTTTT; CDR3aa: CSASLREGNEKLFF
v_gene: TRBV6-5; len: 23; abundance: few; j_gene: TRBJ1-6; d_gene: TRBD1; CDR3nt: TGTGCCAGCAGTCTACGCACTTCCCGGGACAGGGCTCAACTAAGCTCCTATAATTCACCCCTCCACTTT; CDR3aa: CASSLRTSRDRAQLSSYNSPLHF
v_gene: TRBV2; len: 12; abundance: NA; j_gene: TRBJ1-2; d_gene: NA; CDR3nt: TGTGCCAGCAATAGGGGGGGCGAGGGCTACACCTTC; CDR3aa: CASNRGGEGYTF
v_gene: TRBV6-5; len: 14; abundance: many; j_gene: TRBJ2-7; d_gene: NA; CDR3nt: TGTGCCAGCAGTCCACAGGGAGCAGCCTACGAGCAGTACTTC; CDR3aa: CASSPQGAAYEQYF
v_gene: TRBV20-1; len: 12; abundance: NA; j_gene: TRBJ2-4; d_gene: TRBD1; CDR3nt: TGCAGTGCCCCGGGACAGGGAAACATTCAGTACTTC; CDR3aa: CSAPGQGNIQYF
v_gene: TRBV24-1; len: 12; abundance: NA; j_gene: TRBJ2-1; d_gene: TRBD2; CDR3nt: TGTGCCACCAGGACTAGCGGGGTCGAGCAGTTCTTC; CDR3aa: CATRTSGVEQFF
v_gene: TRBV5-1; len: 14; abundance: NA; j_gene: TRBJ2-7; d_gene: TRBD2; CDR3nt: TGCGCCAGCAGCTCTAGCGGGGCCTTATACGAGCAGTACTTC; CDR3aa: CASSSSGALYEQYF
v_gene: TRBV5-1; len: 13; abundance: NA; j_gene: TRBJ1-1; d_gene: NA; CDR3nt: TGCGCCAGCAGCTGGTCAGGGAACACTGAAGCTTTCTTT; CDR3aa: CASSWSGNTEAFF
v_gene: TRBV27; len: 15; abundance: NA; j_gene: TRBJ1-5; d_gene: NA; CDR3nt: TGTGCCAGCAGCTCGGAAGCCGTGAGGAATCAGCCCCAGCATTTT; CDR3aa: CASSSEAVRNQPQHF
v_gene: TRBV3-1; len: 14; abundance: few; j_gene: TRBJ2-2; d_gene: NA; CDR3nt: TGTGCCAGCAGCCCTGGGGGGCAAGACGGGGAGCTGTTTTTT; CDR3aa: CASSPGGQDGELFF
v_gene: TRBV5-1; len: 14; abundance: few; j_gene: TRBJ1-1; d_gene: NA; CDR3nt: TGCGCCAGCAGCTTACAGGCCTCGAACACTGAAGCTTTCTTT; CDR3aa: CASSLQASNTEAFF
v_gene: TRBV18; len: 15; abundance: NA; j_gene: TRBJ1-1; d_gene: TRBD1; CDR3nt: TGTGCCAGCTCACCACTCTCGACAGGGCAGACTGAAGCTTTCTTT; CDR3aa: CASSPLSTGQTEAFF
v_gene: TRBV15; len: 17; abundance: NA; j_gene: TRBJ2-2; d_gene: NA; CDR3nt: TGTGCCACCAGCAGCTTGAGTGGGCAAGATAACACCGGGGAGCTGTTTTTT; CDR3aa: CATSSLSGQDNTGELFF
v_gene: TRBV20-1; len: 13; abundance: many; j_gene: TRBJ2-1; d_gene: NA; CDR3nt: TGCAGTGCTGGGGGAGCCGTCTACAATGAGCAGTTCTTC; CDR3aa: CSAGGAVYNEQFF
v_gene: TRBV4-3; len: 15; abundance: NA; j_gene: TRBJ2-7; d_gene: TRBD1; CDR3nt: TGCGCCAGCAGCCAAGACTCGACAGGGGCGTACGAGCAGTACTTC; CDR3aa: CASSQDSTGAYEQYF
v_gene: TRBV20-1; len: 16; abundance: many; j_gene: TRBJ1-2; d_gene: TRBD1; CDR3nt: TGCAGTGCTAGAGACCGATCTAGGGACAGGGTGGCTGGCTACACCTTC; CDR3aa: CSARDRSRDRVAGYTF
v_gene: TRBV4-2; len: 17; abundance: many; j_gene: TRBJ1-6; d_gene: NA; CDR3nt: TGTGCCAGCAGCCAAGGCCTACCACGTCAGTCTCGCTCACCCCTCCACTTT; CDR3aa: CASSQGLPRQSRSPLHF
v_gene: TRBV5-1; len: 15; abundance: NA; j_gene: TRBJ2-3; d_gene: NA; CDR3nt: TGCGCCAGCAGCCCGGTGAGCGGATCCTACAATGAGCAGTATTTT; CDR3aa: CASSPVSGSYNEQYF
v_gene: TRBV14; len: 19; abundance: many; j_gene: TRBJ2-2; d_gene: TRBD1; CDR3nt: TGTGCCAGCAGCCAAGCCAAGGACAGGTCCTGCACGAACACCGGGGAGCTGTTTTTT; CDR3aa: CASSQAKDRSCTNTGELFF
v_gene: TRBV5-5; len: 20; abundance: NA; j_gene: TRBJ1-2; d_gene: NA; CDR3nt: NA; CDR3aa: CASSFYICSASTGGSYGYTF
v_gene: TRBV30; len: 13; abundance: NA; j_gene: TRBJ2-7; d_gene: NA; CDR3nt: TGTGCCTGGAGTTGGGGAAAGGCCTACGAGCAGTACTTC; CDR3aa: CAWSWGKAYEQYF
v_gene: TRBV20-1; len: 14; abundance: NA; j_gene: TRBJ2-5; d_gene: TRBD2; CDR3nt: TGCAGTGCTAGTCGACTAGCGGTCCAAGAGACCCAGTACTTC; CDR3aa: CSASRLAVQETQYF
v_gene: TRBV12-3/TRBV12-4; len: 14; abundance: many; j_gene: TRBJ1-5; d_gene: NA; CDR3nt: TGTGCCAGCAGCCCGGACAGTCGCAATCAGCCCCAGCATTTT; CDR3aa: CASSPDSRNQPQHF
v_gene: TRBV19; len: 16; abundance: NA; j_gene: TRBJ2-3; d_gene: TRBD2; CDR3nt: TGTGCCAGTAGTATACTAGCGGGAGTGGGAACAGATACGCAGTATTTT; CDR3aa: CASSILAGVGTDTQYF
v_gene: TRBV7-9; len: 12; abundance: NA; j_gene: TRBJ2-2; d_gene: NA; CDR3nt: TGTGCTAGCAGCCCCACATCCGGGGAGCTGTTTTTT; CDR3aa: CASSPTSGELFF
v_gene: TRBV15; len: 12; abundance: many; j_gene: TRBJ2-3; d_gene: NA; CDR3nt: TGTGCCACCAGCATTAGGGAAGATACGCAGTATTTT; CDR3aa: CATSIREDTQYF
v_gene: TRBV11-2; len: 17; abundance: NA; j_gene: TRBJ2-1; d_gene: NA; CDR3nt: TGTGCCAGCAGCTTAGGTCCAGTCTTAGGCTCCTACAATGAGCAGTTCTTC; CDR3aa: CASSLGPVLGSYNEQFF
v_gene: TRBV29-1; len: 15; abundance: NA; j_gene: TRBJ2-1; d_gene: TRBD2; CDR3nt: TGCAGCGTTGAGTTAGCGGGGGGGCGGGGCAATGAGCAGTTCTTC; CDR3aa: CSVELAGGRGNEQFF
v_gene: TRBV7-9; len: 16; abundance: NA; j_gene: TRBJ1-3; d_gene: NA; CDR3nt: TGTGCCAGCTCACCCTGGACTAGCGGGACTGGAAACACCATATATTTT; CDR3aa: CASSPWTSGTGNTIYF
v_gene: TRBV7-9; len: 13; abundance: many; j_gene: TRBJ1-4; d_gene: NA; CDR3nt: TGTGCCAGCAGCTTAGATGGACAAGGAAAACTGTTTTTT; CDR3aa: CASSLDGQGKLFF
v_gene: TRBV4-1; len: 17; abundance: many; j_gene: TRBJ2-5; d_gene: NA; CDR3nt: TGCGCCAGCAGCCAAGTCGGCAGCGGCAGGTACCAAGAGACCCAGTACTTC; CDR3aa: CASSQVGSGRYQETQYF
v_gene: TRBV5-1; len: 12; abundance: NA; j_gene: TRBJ2-5; d_gene: NA; CDR3nt: TGCGCCAGCAGCTTGGGAGAGGAGACCCAGTACTTC; CDR3aa: CASSLGEETQYF
v_gene: TRBV19; len: 15; abundance: many; j_gene: TRBJ2-3; d_gene: TRBD1; CDR3nt: TGTGCCAGTAGGTCAGGGCAGGGGGACACAGATACGCAGTATTTT; CDR3aa: CASRSGQGDTDTQYF